This TCR beta chain was captured in a study of cytotoxic CD8 clonotypes in ibrutinib-treated CLL. Study summary: Within the patient group, around twelve were relapsed/refractory and fewer than 16 treatment-naive, and 17 to 18 were IGHV unmutated. Results showed approximately 25 partial and 2 complete responses; following median 68 months, about 15 remained remitted, about 12 advanced.

Between the trimmed V and J ends, which lost 3 bases and 5 bases, there was a span of 16 bases. This CDR3 spans 14 amino acids. The germline V gene encodes CDR1 SQVTM and CDR2 ANQGSEA. TCRdb's table, derived via immunoSEQ multiplex PCR, lists solely in-frame clones and lacks some. Seen here are approximately 300,000 clones, 80% observed once, and the top ten hold more than 6%. Sequencing used PBMCs, obtained before ibrutinib treatment. The rearrangement links TRBV29-1 to TRBJ2-5; a weak D match, TRBD1 (5 bases). The TCR comes from a human donor with chronic lymphocytic leukemia. CDR3 protein: CSVDAARAVETQYF. In DNA form, the CDR3 reads TGCAGCGTTGATGCCGCCAGGGCTGTGGAGACCCAGTACTTC.